What follows are 16 T cell receptor beta chains derived from one specimen sequenced in a study of cytomegalovirus exposure and HLA in healthy donors. A multiplex PCR was run with 60 Vbeta primers and 13 Jbeta primers. Profiled with immunoSEQ multiplex PCR; TCRdb holds only in-frame clones, not every one. The profile covers 95,000 to 130,000 clones, with approximately 81% appearing a single time and over 3.5% taken by the ten largest. The sample consisted of PBMCs. The receptor source for this set is a man aged 25 to 45 in good health and CMV-seropositive.

Only one count was recorded for this clone. This chain links TRBV29-1 with TRBJ1-2, with a weak D call TRBD1 (5 bases). Per the germline V gene, CDR1 is SQVTM and CDR2 is ANQGSEA. V was shortened by 5 bases and J by 4 bases, with 14 bases between the two germline ends. This CDR3 comprises 13 residues. As DNA, the CDR3 is TGCAGCGTTCAGGGAAGGACCTCCTATGGCTACACCTTC. Its translation: CSVQGRTSYGYTF.

The CDR3 spells CASSQVDGTAPYGYTF. In DNA form, the CDR3 reads TGCGCCAGCAGCCAAGTTGACGGGACAGCACCCTATGGCTACACCTTC. The gene calls are TRBV4-3 and TRBJ1-2; 7 nucleotides align to TRBD1. With V trimmed by 1 base and J by 4 bases, 9 bases remained unmatched. CDR1 and CDR2 (germline): LGHNA, YSLEER. The CDR3 has 16 amino acids.

The genes are TRBV28 and TRBJ1-3; maybe TRBD1 (5 bases). The CDR3 contains 17 residues. In germline, CDR1 is MDHEN, CDR2 SYDVKM. Deletions cut 2 bases from V and 0 bases from J, with 14 bases between. The CDR3 DNA is TGTGCCAGCAGTTTAAAGGCAGGGCCCAGCTCTGGAAACACCATATATTTT. Protein sequence: CASSLKAGPSSGNTIYF.

As to this clone: In the same sample, other DNA sequences code for this CDR3. V gene TRBV9 combines with J gene TRBJ2-6, with 8 bases that match TRBD2. V dropped 0 bases and J dropped 4; count of bases not matched to a gene: 9. The CDR3 extends over 18 amino acids. Germline assignment: CDR1 SGDLS and CDR2 YYNGEE. The CDR3 region is CASSVGVAGRTGANVLTF. The CDR3 bases are TGTGCCAGCAGCGTAGGAGTAGCGGGAAGAACGGGGGCCAACGTCCTGACTTTC. The entire variable domain, with the rest obtained from reference TRBV9 and TRBJ2-6, is as follows: DSGVTQTPKHLITATGQRVTLRCSPRSGDLSVYWYQQSLDQGLQFLIQYYNGEERAKGNILERFSAQQFPDLHSELNLSSLELGDSALYFCASSVGVAGRTGANVLTFGAGSRLTVL.

The rearrangement links TRBV29-1 to TRBJ2-7, with a weak D call TRBD2 (6 bases). Trimming removed 1 base from V and 6 bases from J, with 13 bases in between. CDR1 and CDR2 (germline): SQVTM, ANQGSEA. This CDR3 has 13 residues. CDR3 sequence reads: CSVEGGDDAEQYF. CDR3 bases: TGCAGCGTTGAAGGGGGGGACGATGCCGAGCAGTACTTC.

There are a few counts of this clone. The chain recombines TRBV5-1 with TRBJ2-3; TRBD2 might be the D (6 bases). The germline gives CDR1 SGHRS, CDR2 YFSETQ. V lost 2 bases and J 1 base, leaving 14 bases between the germline ends. The CDR3 is made up of 16 amino acids. CDR3 amino acids: CASSLTSRGGTDTQYF. The CDR3 DNA reads as TGCGCCAGCAGCTTAACTAGCAGAGGAGGCACAGATACGCAGTATTTT.

The chain couples TRBV6-5 to TRBJ1-1, with D unresolved. Germline values: CDR1 MNHEY, CDR2 SVGAGI. The CDR3 has 14 residues. The ends were cut back, 6 bases at V and 0 bases at J, with 11 bases in the middle. CDR3 sequence reads: CASRLNQMNTEAFF. The CDR3 region has the DNA TGTGCCAGCAGACTAAATCAGATGAACACTGAAGCTTTCTTT.

The V and J genes are TRBV6-1 and TRBJ1-4; TRBD1 is a possible D gene (6 bases). V lost 6 bases, J lost 7 bases, and 9 bases lay in between. The CDR3 sequence is 12 residues long. Germline loops: CDR1 MNHNS, CDR2 SASEGT. The CDR3 loop reads CASSRTVEKLFF. The CDR3 DNA sequence: TGTGCCAGCAGCCGGACAGTTGAAAAACTGTTTTTT.

This chain uses TRBV4-3 with TRBJ2-3; TRBD2 matches at 10 bases. V was clipped by 5 bases and J by 1 base; unmatched bases: 3. Germline V gene lookup returns CDR1 LGHNA and CDR2 YSLEER. The length of the CDR3 is 15 residues. CDR3 region: CASSFGTSGTDTQYF. Here the CDR3 DNA reads TGCGCCAGCAGCTTCGGGACTAGCGGCACAGATACGCAGTATTTT.

CDR3 region: CASSLAGDSLNTEAFF. The CDR3 DNA sequence: TGTGCCAGCAGTCTTGCAGGCGACAGTCTGAACACTGAAGCTTTCTTT. V gene TRBV5-6 combines with J gene TRBJ1-1; D possibly corresponds to TRBD1 (5 bases). Trimming shortened V by 5 bases and J by 0 bases, and 17 bases separated the two germline ends. Germline CDR1 is SGHDT and CDR2 is YYEEEE. This CDR3 comprises 16 residues.

V and J are TRBV7-2 and TRBJ2-5; tentative D call: TRBD2 (5 bases). The CDR3 extends over 14 amino acids. Germline CDR1 reads SGHTA; CDR2 reads FQGNSA. V shed 2 bases and J shed 2 bases, with 9 bases lying between them. The CDR3 reads CASSLSRDQETQYF. CDR3 coding DNA: TGTGCCAGCAGCTTATCGAGGGATCAAGAGACCCAGTACTTC. Full variable domain (remainder filled in from reference TRBV7-2 and TRBJ2-5): GAGVSQSPSNKVTEKGKDVELRCDPISGHTALYWYRQSLGQGLEFLIYFQGNSAPDKSGLPSDRFSAERTGGSVSTLTIQRTQQEDSAVYLCASSLSRDQETQYFGPGTRLLVL.

The rearrangement links TRBV4-1 to TRBJ2-2; 8 positions match TRBD2. Germline V CDR1 and CDR2: MGHRA, YSYEKL. With V trimmed by 5 bases and J by 4 bases, 9 bases remained unmatched. The CDR3 is 16 residues long. CDR3 amino acids: CASSSPGGAGTGELFF. The CDR3 DNA reads TGCGCCAGCAGCTCCCCGGGGGGGGCGGGCACCGGGGAGCTGTTTTTT.

V and J are TRBV10-2 and TRBJ2-5; D is unresolved. This CDR3 spans 12 amino acids. V was clipped by 3 bases and J by 10 bases, with 12 bases between them. Germline V gene sequence: CDR1 WSHSY, CDR2 SAAADI. CDR3 loop: CASSDYLQDQYF. The CDR3 DNA follows: TGCGCCAGCAGTGACTATCTCCAGGACCAGTACTTC.

This rearrangement joins TRBV5-1 to TRBJ1-2, with unresolved D. The germline gives CDR1 SGHRS, CDR2 YFSETQ. CDR3 size: 13 residues. With 8 bases removed from V and 0 bases from J, the gap between germline ends came to 11 bases. This CDR3 reads CASANSANYGYTF. CDR3 nucleotides: TGCGCCAGTGCCAATTCAGCTAACTATGGCTACACCTTC.

The chain recombines TRBV28 with TRBJ2-1; TRBD2 aligns across 8 bases. The CDR3 consists of 16 residues. V lost 7 bases to trimming and J lost 7 bases; unmatched junction nucleotides: 15. Germline lookup yields CDR1 MDHEN and CDR2 SYDVKM. Here the CDR3 reads CASTQNSAGGYNEQFF. The CDR3 DNA sequence: TGTGCCAGCACCCAAAATAGTGCGGGAGGTTATAATGAGCAGTTCTTC.

This clone was seen a handful of times. The V gene is TRBV5-1, the J gene TRBJ2-1, with 10 nucleotides matching TRBD2. The trim removed 3 bases at V and 3 bases at J, leaving 3 bases unmatched. The CDR3 loop spans 15 amino acids. Looked up from germline, CDR1 is SGHRS and CDR2 is YFSETQ. The CDR3, as DNA: TGCGCCAGCAGCTATACTAGCGGGGACTACAATGAGCAGTTCTTC. Protein product: CASSYTSGDYNEQFF.